These T cell receptor beta chains were read from a single sample in a study of CD8 T cells in ankylosing spondylitis. TCRdb re-called the 5' RACE reads through MiXCR, storing one row per CDR3 protein. Among roughly 230,000 distinct CDR3 sequences, under 8.5% were seen once, and the ten largest hold about 5%. Specimen: blood, either unsorted or a sorted T cell fraction (not recorded which). The receptors shown here come from a female donor with ankylosing spondylitis or in good health (not recorded which). The CDR3 runs from the conserved cysteine through the conserved F or W. The order of the fields is D gene, J gene, V gene, clone size, CDR3 length, CDR3 DNA, CDR3 protein. A D gene is named only where the DNA matches it firmly. Where a row states a size, it is once, few, many or the class of an expanded clone; other rows omit it.

>TRBD1|TRBJ2-1|TRBV29-1|many|13
TGCAGCGTTGACGAAACAGGGGGCTATGAGCAGTTCTTC
CSVDETGGYEQFF
>NA|TRBJ2-1|TRBV20-1|many|11
TGCAGTGAGGGGGCCTACAATGAGCAGTTCTTC
CSEGAYNEQFF
>NA|TRBJ2-1|TRBV4-2|NA|15
TGTGCCAGCAGCCCCAGCTCCCTCTCCTACAATGAGCAGTTCTTC
CASSPSSLSYNEQFF
>NA|TRBJ1-4|TRBV5-1|many|14
TGCGCCAGCAGCCGATCTCTTGGTAATGAAAAACTGTTTTTT
CASSRSLGNEKLFF
>NA|TRBJ2-1|TRBV5-1|few|16
TGCGCCAGCAGCTTGCGTGGGGAGGGGGGGTACAATGAGCAGTTCTTC
CASSLRGEGGYNEQFF
>NA|TRBJ1-4|TRBV20-1|many|16
TGCAGTGCTAGAGTTCCCAGATTGGGGGTGGATGAAAAACTGTTTTTT
CSARVPRLGVDEKLFF
>TRBD1|TRBJ2-7|TRBV6-2/TRBV6-3|few|17
TGTGCCAGCAGTACTCGGGACAGGGTGCAATTCCTAGGCGAGCAGTACTTC
CASSTRDRVQFLGEQYF
>NA|TRBJ2-7|TRBV7-2|few|15
TGTGCCAGCAGCTTAGCTCAGCTCGTCACCTACGAGCAGTACTTC
CASSLAQLVTYEQYF
>NA|TRBJ1-1|TRBV20-1|many|16
TGCAGTGCTAGAACGGGTGGTCGGGGTCCGAACACTGAAGCTTTCTTT
CSARTGGRGPNTEAFF
>NA|TRBJ2-1|TRBV4-3|many|16
TGCGCCAGCAGCCAAGGAGCCTTTAACTCCTACAATGAGCAGTTCTTC
CASSQGAFNSYNEQFF
>NA|TRBJ2-1|TRBV20-1|many|13
TGCAGTGCTAGTTGGACGACCTACAATGAGCAGTTCTTC
CSASWTTYNEQFF
>NA|TRBJ1-5|TRBV24-1|many|16
TGTGCCACCAGTGACGGGACGGAGGGCCCTTGGGAGCCCCAGCATTTT
CATSDGTEGPWEPQHF
>NA|TRBJ2-2|TRBV20-1|many|15
TGCAGTGCCGGTATGGTTCAAAGTCCAACCGGGGAGCTGTTTTTT
CSAGMVQSPTGELFF
>NA|TRBJ1-4|TRBV7-2|NA|15
TGTGGCAGCAGCCTACGAACAGGGACTAATGAAAAACTGTTTTTT
CGSSLRTGTNEKLFF
>TRBD1|TRBJ2-7|TRBV5-1|many|15
TGCGCCAGCAGCTCTTCAACCGGGACAGGCTCCGAGCAGTACTTC
CASSSSTGTGSEQYF
>TRBD2|TRBJ2-3|TRBV6-2/TRBV6-3|many|15
TGTGCCAGCAGCTTGGGACTAGCTTTCACAGATACGCAGTATTTT
CASSLGLAFTDTQYF
>NA|TRBJ2-6|TRBV11-2|NA|15
TGTGCCAGCATCTCCCGCCGGGGTGGGGCCAACGTCCTGACTTTC
CASISRRGGANVLTF
>NA|TRBJ2-7|TRBV5-8|NA|13
TGTGCCAGCAGCTTGGGATGGGGAGACGAGCAGTACTTC
CASSLGWGDEQYF
>NA|TRBJ2-7|TRBV9|many|14
TGTGCCAGCAGCGTTGAGGGACGCTCCTACGAGCAGTACTTC
CASSVEGRSYEQYF
>NA|TRBJ2-2|TRBV19|many|12
TGTGCCAGTAGTTATTATAACGGGGAGCTGTTTTTT
CASSYYNGELFF
>NA|TRBJ2-1|TRBV7-2|NA|17
TGTGCCAGCAGCCCTGGGGCTAGCGAGAGCTCCTACAATGAGCAGTTCTTC
CASSPGASESSYNEQFF
>NA|TRBJ2-2|TRBV5-1|many|16
TGCGCCAGCAGCTTGGTGCCGACGGCGAACACCGGGGAGCTGTTTTTT
CASSLVPTANTGELFF
>TRBD2|TRBJ2-1|TRBV5-1|NA|18
TGCGTCAGCAGCTTCGGGACTAGCGGGAGCAGCTCCTACAATGAGCAGTTCTTC
CVSSFGTSGSSSYNEQFF
>NA|TRBJ1-5|TRBV6-1|many|15
TGTGCCAGTTCCCCGTTAGGCCATAGCAATCAGCCCCAGCATTTT
CASSPLGHSNQPQHF
>NA|TRBJ1-2|TRBV7-9|few|13
TGTGCCAGCAGCCCCTCGGGGGAAAGAGGCTACACCTTC
CASSPSGERGYTF
>NA|TRBJ1-5|TRBV20-1|many|13
TGCAGTGTTTGGGGTTATAGCAATCAGCCCCAGCATTTT
CSVWGYSNQPQHF
>TRBD2|TRBJ2-1|TRBV20-1|few|14
TGCAGTGTCGAGCTAGCGGGAGCCTACAATGAGCAGTTCTTC
CSVELAGAYNEQFF
>TRBD2|TRBJ2-1|TRBV5-1|many|18
TGCGCCAGCAGCACCCGTACTAGCGGGAGGGGATCCTACAATGAGCAGTTCTTC
CASSTRTSGRGSYNEQFF
>TRBD2|TRBJ2-7|TRBV10-2|many|14
TGCGCCAGCTTTGGGGCTAGCGGGGGCTACGAGCAGTACTTC
CASFGASGGYEQYF
>TRBD1|TRBJ1-4|TRBV4-3|many|15
TGCGCCAGCAGCCAAGATCTAGGACAGGTGCCGGGACTGTTTTTT
CASSQDLGQVPGLFF
>NA|TRBJ2-2|TRBV6-2/TRBV6-3|few|13
TGTGCCAGCAGTTACGACCCCCGGGTTGAGCTGTTTTTT
CASSYDPRVELFF
>NA|TRBJ2-7|TRBV28|many|14
TGTGCCAGCAGTTCAGGGTGGCCGGGGAACGAGCAGTACTTC
CASSSGWPGNEQYF
>NA|TRBJ2-3|TRBV4-1|many|14
TGCGCCAGCAGCCAAAGGGTCGGAACAGATACGCAGTATTTT
CASSQRVGTDTQYF
>TRBD1|TRBJ1-1|TRBV3-1|many|12
TGTGCCAGCACAAGGGGGCTTAATGAAGCTTTCTTT
CASTRGLNEAFF
>NA|TRBJ1-2|TRBV7-2|NA|17
TGTGCCAGCAGCCTAAGGTGGGGCGCAAGGGCTATTGATGGCTACACCTTC
CASSLRWGARAIDGYTF
>NA|TRBJ2-7|TRBV20-1|many|13
TGCAGTGTTTCCCTAGCGTCCTCCTACGAGCAGTACTTC
CSVSLASSYEQYF
>NA|TRBJ2-1|TRBV4-2|few|16
TGTGCCAGCAGCCAAGTATCCTCAGCGCCTTACAATGAGCAGTTCTTC
CASSQVSSAPYNEQFF
>TRBD2|TRBJ2-3|TRBV20-1|many|14
TGCAGTGTGGCCATGGGGACTATCACAGATACGCAGTATTTT
CSVAMGTITDTQYF
>TRBD1|TRBJ1-2|TRBV24-1|many|12
TGTGCCACCAGTGGTCAGGGGGCTGGCTACACCTTC
CATSGQGAGYTF
>NA|TRBJ2-6|TRBV5-5|many|18
TGTGCCAGCACCATGAGGGAATTTTTTCGCTCTGGGGCCAACGTCCTGACTTTC
CASTMREFFRSGANVLTF
>NA|TRBJ2-2|TRBV3-1|many|17
TGTGCCAGCAGCCCGGAGCCAGACGGGGTCAACACCGGGGAGCTGTTTTTT
CASSPEPDGVNTGELFF
>NA|TRBJ1-2|TRBV12-3/TRBV12-4|NA|13
TGTGCCAGCAGCGTACCAGGGGCCGGCGGCTACACCTTC
CASSVPGAGGYTF
>NA|TRBJ2-7|TRBV20-1|many|12
TGCAGTGCTAGAGAGGACTCCTACGAGCAGTACTTC
CSAREDSYEQYF
>NA|TRBJ1-5|TRBV6-2/TRBV6-3|many|13
TGTGCCAGCGGCAGACAGGCCAATCAGCCCCAGCATTTT
CASGRQANQPQHF
>TRBD2|TRBJ2-3|TRBV11-2|many|19
TGTGCCAGCAGCTTAGTGTCGGCTAGCGGGAGGGTTAGCACAGATACGCAGTATTTT
CASSLVSASGRVSTDTQYF
>NA|TRBJ2-7|TRBV19|many|15
TGTGCCAGTAGTCTTAATCCGGGACGGTTTGGGGAGCAGTACTTC
CASSLNPGRFGEQYF
>NA|TRBJ2-1|TRBV7-2|many|16
TGTGCCAGCAGCTTCCCCGGGACTCTAAATTACAATGAGCAGTTCTTC
CASSFPGTLNYNEQFF
>TRBD2|TRBJ2-3|TRBV20-1|many|13
TGCAGTGCTAGAGAAGGGAGAAGCGGGGCCGCGTATTTT
CSAREGRSGAAYF
>NA|TRBJ1-2|TRBV20-1|NA|15
TGCAGTGCCAGTCCCGGAGGAGTCACTAACTATCGCTACACCTTC
CSASPGGVTNYRYTF
>TRBD1|TRBJ2-2|TRBV29-1|NA|17
TGCAGCGTTGACAAGGGACAGGGCACCGTAGGCACCGGGGAGCTGTTTTTT
CSVDKGQGTVGTGELFF
>NA|TRBJ1-1|TRBV6-5|NA|12
TGTGCCAGCAGACGTCGAACAGGGGAAGCTTTCTTT
CASRRRTGEAFF
>TRBD2|TRBJ2-3|TRBV5-1|many|17
TGCGCCAGCAGCTTGGAGGGTAGCGGGAGACTTACAGATACGCAGTATTTT
CASSLEGSGRLTDTQYF
>TRBD1|TRBJ2-2|TRBV29-1|NA|11
TGCAGCGCGGACAGGGGAGGGGAGCTGTTTTTT
CSADRGGELFF